Listed here are 13 T cell receptor beta chains from one sample, sequenced in a study of T cell responses to AZD1222 COVID-19 vaccine. Generated by immunoSEQ multiplex PCR, the TCRdb table keeps only in-frame clones and is missing some. This table has approximately 80,000 clones, more than 70% appearing once. Sequencing used peripheral blood, obtained on day 0 of AZD1222 vaccination. The source is an adult in good health.

The rearrangement uses TRBV6-6 and TRBJ1-1; D possibly corresponds to TRBD1 (6 bases). Germline CDR1 MNHNY, CDR2 SVGAGI (reference sequence). This CDR3 is 12 amino acids long. V lost 10 bases to trimming and J lost 4 bases, with 13 bases between them. DNA of the CDR3: TGTGCCACAGGGGTTCGGGGCACTGAAGCTTTCTTT. The encoded protein is CATGVRGTEAFF.

The chain employs TRBV6-1 and TRBJ2-3, with 13 bases lining up with TRBD2. CDR3 length: 15 residues. CDR1 MNHNS and CDR2 SASEGT come from the germline V gene. Trimming at V came to 3 bases and at J to 3 bases, leaving 0 bases not matched to a gene. CDR3 coding DNA: TGTGCCAGCAGTGAGACTAGCGGGGGGACAGATACGCAGTATTTT. Amino acid sequence: CASSETSGGTDTQYF.

This sequence joins TRBV19 and TRBJ1-3; D not certain. The CDR3 runs 13 residues. V was clipped by 8 bases and J by 0 bases, with 8 bases between them. CDR1 LNHDA and CDR2 SQIVND come from the germline V gene (reference sequence). The CDR3 DNA follows: TGTGCCAGTCAGCAGTTCTCTGGAAACACCATATATTTT. Residues: CASQQFSGNTIYF. Looking up the rest from reference TRBV19 and TRBJ1-3 gives the full variable domain: DGGITQSPKYLFRKEGQNVTLSCEQNLNHDAMYWYRQDPGQGLRLIYYSQIVNDFQKGDIAEGYSVSREKKESFPLTVTSAQKNPTAFYLCASQQFSGNTIYFGEGSWLTVV.

J is TRBJ1-2 and V is TRBV7-2, with TRBD1 as a possible D gene (6 bases). V was clipped by 0 bases and J by 1 base, with 9 bases between them. Germline V gene lookup returns CDR1 SGHTA and CDR2 FQGNSA. The CDR3 runs 15 residues. In DNA, the CDR3 is TGTGCCAGCAGCTTAGCAGGACAGAGTAACTATGGCTACACCTTC. Protein product: CASSLAGQSNYGYTF.

This clone was counted between two and nine times. The gene calls are TRBV7-9 and TRBJ2-7; 13 bases match TRBD2. Germline-derived CDR1 and CDR2 are SEHNR and FQNEAQ (reference sequence). V lost 1 base, J lost 0 bases, and 6 bases stayed unmatched. The CDR3 is 18 residues long. The CDR3 DNA reads TGTGCCAGCAGCTTAGGGGGACTAGCGGGGTCGAGCTCCTACGAGCAGTACTTC. It yields the protein CASSLGGLAGSSSYEQYF.

The V call is TRBV5-4, the J call TRBJ1-2; perhaps TRBD1 as D (6 bases). Per the germline V gene, CDR1 is SGHNT and CDR2 is YYREEE (reference sequence). Trimming left V 3 bases short and J 6 bases short, with 12 bases between. CDR3 length: 13 residues. The CDR3: CASSSKNRDGYTF. The CDR3 DNA sequence: TGTGCCAGCAGCTCAAAGAACAGGGATGGCTACACCTTC.

In its sample, this clone was seen once. The V and J genes are TRBV5-6 and TRBJ1-3; D may be TRBD1 (5 bases). The germline gives CDR1 SGHDT, CDR2 YYEEEE. V lost 0 bases to trimming and J lost 2 bases, with 12 bases between them. The CDR3 sequence is 16 residues long. For the CDR3, the DNA is TGTGCCAGCAGCTTGGTGCTGGCAGGGACTGGAAACACCATATATTTT. Its translation is CASSLVLAGTGNTIYF.

The rearrangement joins TRBV6-5 to TRBJ1-3, with D perhaps TRBD1 (6 bases). Germline-derived CDR1 and CDR2 are MNHEY and SVGAGI. The CDR3 is 15 amino acids. V gave up 6 bases and J gave up 0 bases, with 12 bases separating them. The CDR3 spells CASSKQGPSGNTIYF. In nucleotides, the CDR3 is TGTGCCAGCAGCAAACAGGGCCCCTCTGGAAACACCATATATTTT.

This clone turned up a few times. Compared with germline, one end of the junction differs, possibly owing to a read error. V is TRBV2 and J is TRBJ1-4; the D is unclear. Germline V gene sequence: CDR1 SNHLY, CDR2 FYNNEI. The CDR3 covers 14 residues. The CDR3 spells CARSGRGGDEKLFF. The DNA for the CDR3 is TGTGCCAGGAGTGGCCGCGGAGGAGATGAAAAACTGTTTTTT.

The chain is built from TRBV7-2 and TRBJ1-1; maybe TRBD1 (6 bases). Looked up from germline, CDR1 is SGHTA and CDR2 is FQGNSA. The CDR3 sequence is 13 residues long. V lost 4 bases and J lost 6, with 12 bases in between. The CDR3 loop reads CASSSTSGAEAFF. The DNA of the CDR3 is TGTGCCAGCAGCTCTACTTCAGGGGCTGAAGCTTTCTTT.

The chain uses TRBV30 and TRBJ1-2; D call uncertain. In germline, CDR1 is GTSNPN, CDR2 SVGIG (reference sequence). The ends were cut back, 4 bases at V and 8 bases at J, with 14 bases in the middle. The CDR3 covers 12 residues. The CDR3 protein is CAWTGVVKGYTF. CDR3 in DNA: TGTGCCTGGACAGGTGTTGTTAAGGGCTACACCTTC.

This clone is a singleton in its sample. The rearrangement uses TRBV21-1 and TRBJ1-5. TRBV21-1 is designated a pseudogene. This CDR3 is built from 12 residues. CDR3 sequence (DNA): TGTGCCAGCCCGGGAAGCAATCAGCCCCAGCATTTT. Its protein is CASPGSNQPQHF.

This clone was counted between two and nine times. The chain carries TRBV5-4 and TRBJ1-6; perhaps TRBD1 as D (5 bases). Germline CDR1 is SGHNT and CDR2 is YYREEE (reference sequence). Trimming removed 1 base from V and 9 bases from J, with 11 bases in between. This CDR3 contains 14 residues. CDR3 sequence: CASSLRGAGSPLHF. Here the CDR3 DNA reads TGTGCCAGCAGCTTGCGAGGGGCTGGTTCACCCCTCCACTTT.